The 27 T cell receptor beta chains presented below share a single source sample, sequenced in a study of cytomegalovirus exposure and HLA in healthy donors (TCRdb year 2017). The library relied on the immunoSEQ multiplex PCR assay. For the multiplex PCR, a mixture combining 60 forward primers for TCR Vbeta segments and 13 reverse primers for TCR Jbeta segments was used. The immuneACCESS repertoire file appears here via TCRdb, limited to in-frame rearrangements. These files lack a portion of the clones; in checked studies, under half of the deficit traces to unresolved V genes, and the cause of the others is not known. This sample gives about 160,000 clones in total; around three quarters of them show up just once. The ten top clones hold more than 3.5% of the sample. Sequencing was done on a sample of PBMCs. The receptor set was obtained from a man aged 25-45 years in good health and CMV-seropositive.

This chain links TRBV4-1 with TRBJ2-5, with a tentative D call TRBD1 (5 bases). V was shortened by 1 base and J by 5 bases, with 14 bases between the two germline ends. Germline CDR1 is MGHRA and CDR2 is YSYEKL. The CDR3 runs 15 residues. CDR3: CASSQGPTKGETQYF. The CDR3 DNA follows: TGCGCCAGCAGCCAAGGCCCGACAAAGGGGGAGACCCAGTACTTC.

A few counts support this clone. The chain employs TRBV6-6 and TRBJ2-2; D unclear. Deletions cut 0 bases from V and 3 bases from J, with 11 bases between. CDR3 length: 16 amino acids. Germline V lookup: CDR1 MNHNY, CDR2 SVGAGI (reference sequence). The CDR3 DNA is TGTGCCAGCAGTTACTCGAGGCCCCGCGACACCGGGGAGCTGTTTTTT. It is translated as CASSYSRPRDTGELFF.

The genes are TRBV18 and TRBJ1-2, with D hard to call. Germline values: CDR1 KGHSH, CDR2 LQKENI. V was pared by 3 bases and J by 14 bases, with 13 bases between. This CDR3 spans 11 amino acids. The CDR3: CASSPSDILTF. Written as DNA, the CDR3 is TGTGCCAGCTCACCGTCAGACATTCTGACCTTC.

V is TRBV6-6 and J is TRBJ2-1, with D possibly matching TRBD2 (7 bases). This CDR3 has 16 residues. Trimming shortened V by 6 bases and J by 0 bases, and 15 bases separated the two germline ends. The germline V gene encodes CDR1 MNHNY and CDR2 SVGAGI (reference sequence). CDR3 amino acids: CASSSAGASSYNEQFF. CDR3 nucleotide sequence: TGTGCCAGCAGCTCTGCGGGGGCAAGCTCCTACAATGAGCAGTTCTTC.

This chain joins TRBV30 and TRBJ2-3; 7 bases agree with TRBD2. V was clipped by 0 bases and J by 4 bases; unmatched bases: 7. Germline V CDR1 and CDR2: GTSNPN, SVGIG (reference sequence). The CDR3 is made up of 15 amino acids. As DNA, the CDR3 is TGTGCCTGGAGTGTACGAGGACTAGGGGCAGATACGCAGTATTTT. Its protein product is CAWSVRGLGADTQYF.

The chain employs TRBV4-1 and TRBJ1-5, with 11 bases fitting TRBD1. Per germline, CDR1 MGHRA and CDR2 YSYEKL. After removal of 5 bases from V and 7 bases from J, the junction contained 13 bases not matched to a gene. The CDR3 runs 17 residues. Here the CDR3 DNA reads TGCGCCAGCAGCAGACAGAGGACAGGGGGCGCGGGACAGCCCCAGCATTTT. It yields the protein CASSRQRTGGAGQPQHF.

In its sample, this clone was seen a few times. V is TRBV19 and J is TRBJ2-1; possible D gene TRBD1, 5 bases. Trimming cost V 1 base and J 8 bases, with 6 bases left between them. This CDR3 has 12 residues. Looked up from germline, CDR1 is LNHDA and CDR2 is SQIVND (reference sequence). CDR3 amino acids: CASSIGGHEQFF. In DNA, the CDR3 is TGTGCCAGTAGTATAGGGGGCCATGAGCAGTTCTTC.

The DNA for the CDR3 is TGTGCCACGGGGGGGAACACTGAAGCTTTCTTT. Protein product: CATGGNTEAFF. The chain uses TRBV2 and TRBJ1-1, with D possibly matching TRBD1 (5 bases). V was pared by 10 bases and J by 1 base, with 7 bases between. The CDR3 sequence is 11 residues long. Per the germline V gene, CDR1 is SNHLY and CDR2 is FYNNEI.

This chain links TRBV27 with TRBJ2-7; weak D call: TRBD1 (5 bases). Germline CDR1 and CDR2: MNHEY and SMNVEV (reference sequence). This CDR3 is 16 amino acids long. The V and J ends lost 0 bases and 2 bases respectively, with 14 bases between them. CDR3 sequence: CASSLSRPDNPYEQYF. In DNA form, the CDR3 reads TGTGCCAGCAGTTTATCCCGACCGGACAATCCCTACGAGCAGTACTTC.

The CDR3 DNA is TGTGCCAGCAGTTACTCTATTACGAACACCGGGGAGCTGTTTTTT. It codes for CASSYSITNTGELFF. The J gene is TRBJ2-2, the V gene TRBV6-5, with unresolved D. The CDR3 is 15 residues long. Trimming took off 0 bases at V and 0 bases at J, with 5 bases between the two ends. The V gene's germline CDR1 is MNHEY and CDR2 SVGAGI.

The rearrangement joins TRBV2 to TRBJ1-1; tentative D call: TRBD1 (5 bases). V lost 6 bases, J lost 1 base, and 9 bases lay in between. The CDR3 has 13 amino acids. Germline CDR1 is SNHLY and CDR2 is FYNNEI. The CDR3 bases are TGTGCCAGCAGACGACAGTGGAACACTGAAGCTTTCTTT. This codes for CASRRQWNTEAFF. Using reference TRBV2 and TRBJ1-1 for the parts outside the CDR3, the full variable domain is EPEVTQTPSHQVTQMGQEVILRCVPISNHLYFYWYRQILGQKVEFLVSFYNNEISEKSEIFDDQFSVERPDGSNFTLKIRSTKLEDSAMYFCASRRQWNTEAFFGQGTRLTVV.

The V and J genes are TRBV28 and TRBJ2-3, with D perhaps TRBD2 (5 bases). Germline CDR1 reads MDHEN; CDR2 reads SYDVKM. The germline V and J ends were trimmed by 5 bases and 4 bases, with 16 bases remaining between them. The CDR3 consists of 15 residues. The CDR3 spells CASSTGPREADTQYF. The CDR3 nucleotides are TGTGCCAGCAGTACCGGGCCCCGGGAAGCAGATACGCAGTATTTT.

As regards this clone: The junction departs from germline at one end; a sequencing error may be responsible. This sample includes further DNA sequences coding for the same CDR3. This chain connects TRBV28 to TRBJ1-2; D might be TRBD1 (6 bases). Germline assignment: CDR1 MDHEN and CDR2 SYDVKM. The CDR3 extends over 14 amino acids. CDR3 region: CASSNRGTDYGYTF. The CDR3 DNA sequence: TGCGCCAGCAGCAATAGGGGGACGGACTATGGCTACACCTTC.

The sample holds a few counts of this clone. J is TRBJ1-2 and V is TRBV28; a weak D match, TRBD1 (5 bases). V was trimmed by 2 bases and J by 4 bases, leaving 20 bases between them. The germline V gene encodes CDR1 MDHEN and CDR2 SYDVKM. The CDR3 contains 17 residues. CDR3 DNA sequence: TGTGCCAGCAGTTTAAAATCGCCCCAGACAGCGGGCTATGGCTACACCTTC. It encodes CASSLKSPQTAGYGYTF.

CDR3 nucleotide sequence: TGTGCCAGCTCAGGGTCCTATAATTCACCCCTCCACTTT. As protein: CASSGSYNSPLHF. The rearrangement links TRBV9 to TRBJ1-6; maybe TRBD1 (5 bases). V lost 7 bases, J lost 1 base, and 6 bases lay in between. Germline-derived CDR1 and CDR2 are SGDLS and YYNGEE. The CDR3 covers 13 residues.

This clone was recorded a few times. The rearrangement links TRBV19 to TRBJ1-4; D remains unclear. The V gene lost 8 bases and the J gene lost 3 bases, with 13 bases spanning the gap. There are 14 residues in the CDR3. Looked up from germline, CDR1 is LNHDA and CDR2 is SQIVND (reference sequence). CDR3 in amino acids: CASPYRVPNEKLFF. CDR3 coding DNA: TGTGCCAGTCCCTACCGGGTTCCTAATGAAAAACTGTTTTTT.

This sequence joins TRBV27 and TRBJ1-1; no clear D. The V gene lost 6 bases and the J gene lost 4 bases, with 12 bases spanning the gap. The CDR3 has 13 residues. Per the germline V gene, CDR1 is MNHEY and CDR2 is SMNVEV (reference sequence). CDR3 sequence: CASRTGFGTEAFF. CDR3 bases: TGTGCCAGCAGGACGGGGTTCGGCACTGAAGCTTTCTTT.

The CDR3 sequence: CASSIGHQAGWAFF. CDR3 coding DNA: TGTGCCAGTAGTATAGGTCATCAGGCGGGTTGGGCTTTCTTT. The V and J genes are TRBV19 and TRBJ1-1; no reliable D call. V was shortened by 1 base and J by 11 bases, with 17 bases between the two germline ends. From germline, CDR1 is LNHDA and CDR2 SQIVND (reference sequence). This CDR3 comprises 14 residues.

The gene calls are TRBV2 and TRBJ1-5; D is perhaps TRBD1 (6 bases). The length of the CDR3 is 16 residues. Looked up from germline, CDR1 is SNHLY and CDR2 is FYNNEI. Trimming left V 5 bases short and J 7 bases short, with 21 bases between. The CDR3 region has the DNA TGTGCCAGCAGTTACATGACGGGGGGCTTAACGCAGCCCCAGCATTTT. The encoded protein is CASSYMTGGLTQPQHF.

The chain combines TRBV6-5 with TRBJ2-1; 11 positions match TRBD2. Germline V gene data show CDR1 as MNHEY and CDR2 as SVGAGI. The CDR3 is 13 residues long. V lost 7 bases and J lost 10; bases outside the gene matches: 6. In nucleotides, the CDR3 is TGTGCCAGCATGAGACTAGCGGGAATAGAGCAGTTCTTC. Its protein product is CASMRLAGIEQFF.

The chain carries TRBV27 and TRBJ2-7, with D maybe TRBD1 (5 bases). With 2 bases removed from V and 3 bases from J, the gap between germline ends came to 14 bases. From germline, CDR1 is MNHEY and CDR2 SMNVEV (reference sequence). This CDR3 has 15 residues. This CDR3 is CASSLSFDSYYEQYF. The CDR3, as DNA: TGTGCCAGCAGTTTAAGTTTTGACAGCTACTACGAGCAGTACTTC.

V usage is TRBV30 and J usage is TRBJ1-5; D gene uncertain. Germline CDR1 GTSNPN, CDR2 SVGIG (reference sequence). The CDR3 runs 14 residues. Trimming pared 0 bases from V and 6 bases from J, leaving 12 bases between. The CDR3 reads CAWSVFSGVQPQHF. In DNA form, the CDR3 reads TGTGCCTGGAGTGTGTTTTCGGGAGTTCAGCCCCAGCATTTT.

The V and J genes are TRBV30 and TRBJ2-2; TRBD2 agrees at 9 bases. The CDR3 is 17 residues long. Germline V gene data show CDR1 as GTSNPN and CDR2 as SVGIG (reference sequence). V lost 0 bases and J lost 6; bases outside the gene matches: 11. The CDR3, as DNA: TGTGCCTGGAGTGTAAAGGCCTTCCAGCGGGGGGCCGGGGAGCTGTTTTTT. Translated: CAWSVKAFQRGAGELFF. Using reference TRBV30 and TRBJ2-2 for the parts outside the CDR3, the full variable domain is SQTIHQWPATLVQPVGSPLSLECTVEGTSNPNLYWYRQAAGRGLQLLFYSVGIGQISSEVPQNLSASRPQDRQFILSSKKLLLSDSGFYLCAWSVKAFQRGAGELFFGEGSRLTVL.

The chain has TRBV12-5 and TRBJ2-5; TRBD1 is a possible D gene (6 bases). The CDR3 has 15 amino acids. The V gene lost 2 bases and the J gene lost 7 bases, with 17 bases spanning the gap. CDR1 is LGHNT and CDR2 is FRNRAP in the germline V gene. The CDR3 DNA reads TGTGCTAGTGGTTTGTATGATGGACAGCAGGGGACCCAGTACTTC. Residues: CASGLYDGQQGTQYF.

V gene TRBV12-2 combines with J gene TRBJ2-7; the table's TRBD2 call for D was not verified on the DNA. TRBV12-2 is marked as a pseudogene. CDR3 length equals 15 residues. CDR3 protein: CASRLGGGLSYEQYF. The CDR3 nucleotides are TGTGCAAGTCGCTTAGGGGGGGGCCTCTCCTACGAGCAGTACTTC.

The V gene is TRBV7-6, the J gene TRBJ2-5; 13 bases fit TRBD2. The CDR3 is 15 residues long. Losses at the gene ends were 4 bases for V and 5 bases for J; bases not matched to a gene: 4. Germline CDR1 is SGHVS and CDR2 is FNYEAQ. The chain's CDR3 is CASSYGLAGVETQYF. CDR3 sequence (DNA): TGTGCCAGCAGCTACGGACTAGCGGGGGTGGAGACCCAGTACTTC.

The V gene is TRBV27, the J gene TRBJ2-7, with D maybe TRBD1 (6 bases). Germline values: CDR1 MNHEY, CDR2 SMNVEV (reference sequence). CDR3 size: 15 residues. The germline V and J ends were trimmed by 7 bases and 3 bases, with 19 bases remaining between them. Here the CDR3 reads CASKPRGTFHYEQYF. In DNA, the CDR3 is TGTGCCAGCAAACCAAGGGGGACATTCCACTACGAGCAGTACTTC.